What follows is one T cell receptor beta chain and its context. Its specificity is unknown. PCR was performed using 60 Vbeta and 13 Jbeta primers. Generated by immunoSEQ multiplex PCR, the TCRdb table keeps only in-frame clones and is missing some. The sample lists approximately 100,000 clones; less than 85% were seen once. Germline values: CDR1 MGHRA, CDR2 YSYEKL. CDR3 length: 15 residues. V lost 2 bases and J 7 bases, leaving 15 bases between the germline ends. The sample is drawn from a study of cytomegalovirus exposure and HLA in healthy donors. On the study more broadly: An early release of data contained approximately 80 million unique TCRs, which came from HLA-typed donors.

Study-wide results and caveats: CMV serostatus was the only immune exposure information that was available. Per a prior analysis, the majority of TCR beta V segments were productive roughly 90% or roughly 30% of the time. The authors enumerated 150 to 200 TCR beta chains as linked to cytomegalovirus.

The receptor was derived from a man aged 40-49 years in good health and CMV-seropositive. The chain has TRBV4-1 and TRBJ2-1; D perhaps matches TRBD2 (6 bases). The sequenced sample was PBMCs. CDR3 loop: CASSQPSGVRNEQFF. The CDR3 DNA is TGCGCCAGCAGCCAACCGTCGGGAGTTCGTAATGAGCAGTTCTTC.